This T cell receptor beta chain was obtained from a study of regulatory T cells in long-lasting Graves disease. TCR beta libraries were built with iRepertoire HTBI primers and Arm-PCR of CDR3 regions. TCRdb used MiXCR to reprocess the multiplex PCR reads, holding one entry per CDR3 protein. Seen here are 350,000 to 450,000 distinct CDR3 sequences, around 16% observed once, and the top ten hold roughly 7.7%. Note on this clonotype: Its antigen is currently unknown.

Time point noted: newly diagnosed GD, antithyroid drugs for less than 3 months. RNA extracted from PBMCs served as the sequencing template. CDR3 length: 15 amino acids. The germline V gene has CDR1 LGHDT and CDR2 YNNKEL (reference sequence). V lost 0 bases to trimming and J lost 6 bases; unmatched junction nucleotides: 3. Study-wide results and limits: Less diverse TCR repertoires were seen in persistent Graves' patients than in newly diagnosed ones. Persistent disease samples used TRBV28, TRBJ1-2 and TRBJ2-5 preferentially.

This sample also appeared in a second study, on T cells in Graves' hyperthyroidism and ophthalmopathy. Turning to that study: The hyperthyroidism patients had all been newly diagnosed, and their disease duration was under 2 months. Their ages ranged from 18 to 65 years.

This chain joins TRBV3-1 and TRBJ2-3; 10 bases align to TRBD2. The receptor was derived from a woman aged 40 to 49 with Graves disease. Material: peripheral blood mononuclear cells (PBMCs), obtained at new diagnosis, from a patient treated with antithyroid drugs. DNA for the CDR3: TGTGCCAGCAGCCAAGATACTAGCGGGATGGATACGCAGTATTTT. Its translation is CASSQDTSGMDTQYF.